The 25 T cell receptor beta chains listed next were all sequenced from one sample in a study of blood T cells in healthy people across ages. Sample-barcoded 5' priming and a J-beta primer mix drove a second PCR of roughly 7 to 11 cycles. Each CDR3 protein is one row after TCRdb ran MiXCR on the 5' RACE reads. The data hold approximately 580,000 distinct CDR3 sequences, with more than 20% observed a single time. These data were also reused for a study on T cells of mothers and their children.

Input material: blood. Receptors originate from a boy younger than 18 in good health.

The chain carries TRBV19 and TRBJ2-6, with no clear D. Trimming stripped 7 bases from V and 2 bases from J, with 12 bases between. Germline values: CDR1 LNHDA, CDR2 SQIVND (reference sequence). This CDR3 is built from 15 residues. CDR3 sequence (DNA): TGTGCCAGTACCACTTGGAGTACTGGGGCCAACGTCCTGACTTTC. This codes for CASTTWSTGANVLTF.

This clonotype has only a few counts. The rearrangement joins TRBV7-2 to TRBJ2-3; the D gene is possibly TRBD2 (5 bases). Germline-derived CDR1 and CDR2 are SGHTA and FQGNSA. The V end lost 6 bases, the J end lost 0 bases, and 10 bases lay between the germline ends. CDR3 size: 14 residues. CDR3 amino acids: CASSSSGSTDTQYF. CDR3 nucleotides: TGTGCCAGCAGTTCCAGCGGTAGCACAGATACGCAGTATTTT.

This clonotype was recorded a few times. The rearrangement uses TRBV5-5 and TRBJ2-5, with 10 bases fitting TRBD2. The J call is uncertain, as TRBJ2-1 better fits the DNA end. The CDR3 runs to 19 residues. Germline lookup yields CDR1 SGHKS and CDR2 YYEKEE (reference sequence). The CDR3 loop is CASSFHLAGVIAPHNEQFF. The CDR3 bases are TGTGCCAGCAGCTTTCATCTAGCGGGAGTAATCGCCCCCCACAATGAGCAGTTCTTC.

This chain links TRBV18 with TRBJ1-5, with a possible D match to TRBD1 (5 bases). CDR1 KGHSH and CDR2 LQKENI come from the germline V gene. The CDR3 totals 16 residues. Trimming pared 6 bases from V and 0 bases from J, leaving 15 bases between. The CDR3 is CASSQGTPNSNQPQHF. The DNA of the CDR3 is TGTGCCAGCTCCCAAGGGACGCCGAATAGCAATCAGCCCCAGCATTTT. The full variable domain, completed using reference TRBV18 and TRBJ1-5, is NAGVMQNPRHLVRRRGQEARLRCSPMKGHSHVYWYRQLPEEGLKFMVYLQKENIIDESGMPKERFSAEFPKEGPSILRIQQVVRGDSAAYFCASSQGTPNSNQPQHFGDGTRLSIL.

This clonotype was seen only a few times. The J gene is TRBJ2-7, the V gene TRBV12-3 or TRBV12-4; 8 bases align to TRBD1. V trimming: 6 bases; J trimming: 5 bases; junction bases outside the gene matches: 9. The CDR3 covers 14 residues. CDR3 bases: TGTGCCAGCAGCCGGACAGGGATGGGGGACGAGCAGTACTTC. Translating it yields CASSRTGMGDEQYF.

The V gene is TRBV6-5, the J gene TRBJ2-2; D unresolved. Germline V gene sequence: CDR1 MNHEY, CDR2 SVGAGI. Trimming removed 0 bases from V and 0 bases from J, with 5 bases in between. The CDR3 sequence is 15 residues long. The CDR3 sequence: CASSYSYTNTGELFF. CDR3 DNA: TGTGCCAGCAGTTACTCCTACACGAACACCGGGGAGCTGTTTTTT.

The CDR3 DNA sequence: TGTGCCAGCAGAGAGGACAGGGCGAACACCGGGGAGCTGTTTTTT. It translates to CASREDRANTGELFF. The rearrangement links TRBV12-3 or TRBV12-4 to TRBJ2-2, with 8 bases that match TRBD1. The CDR3 loop spans 15 amino acids. V shed 6 bases, J shed 0 bases, and the junction held 3 bases outside the gene matches.

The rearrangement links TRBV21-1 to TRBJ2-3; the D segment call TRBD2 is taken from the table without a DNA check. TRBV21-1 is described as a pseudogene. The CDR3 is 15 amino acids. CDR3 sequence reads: CASSPGGDPVNTQYF. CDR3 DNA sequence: TGTGCCAGCAGCCCCGGAGGGGACCCCGTAAATACGCAGTATTTT.

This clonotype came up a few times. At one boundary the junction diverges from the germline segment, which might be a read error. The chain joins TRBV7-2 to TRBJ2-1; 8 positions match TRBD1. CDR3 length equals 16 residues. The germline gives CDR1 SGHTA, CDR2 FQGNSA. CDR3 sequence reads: CASSLVLSTGGNEQFF. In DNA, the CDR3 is TGTGCCAGTAGCTTGGTGTTGAGCACAGGGGGGAATGAGCAGTTCTTC.

The DNA of the CDR3 is TGTGCCATCAGTGAAGACAGGGTGACCGGCTACACCTTC. It is translated as CAISEDRVTGYTF. The V gene is TRBV10-3, the J gene TRBJ1-2; TRBD1 aligns across 7 bases. The germline V gene encodes CDR1 ENHRY and CDR2 SYGVKD. CDR3 length: 13 residues. J lost 8 bases, V lost 3 bases, and 6 bases had no gene match.

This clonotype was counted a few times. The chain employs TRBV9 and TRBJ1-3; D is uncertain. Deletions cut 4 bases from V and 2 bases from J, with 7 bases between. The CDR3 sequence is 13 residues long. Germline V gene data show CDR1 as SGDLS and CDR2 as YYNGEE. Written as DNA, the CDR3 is TGTGCCAGCAGCCTTGGACCTGGAAACACCATATATTTT. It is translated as CASSLGPGNTIYF.

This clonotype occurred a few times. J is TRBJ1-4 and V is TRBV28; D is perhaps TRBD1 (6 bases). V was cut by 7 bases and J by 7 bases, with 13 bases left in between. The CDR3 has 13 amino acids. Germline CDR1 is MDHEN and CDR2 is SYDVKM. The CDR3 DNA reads TGTGCCAGCATTTGGGGGCCGGGTGAAAAACTGTTTTTT. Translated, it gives CASIWGPGEKLFF.

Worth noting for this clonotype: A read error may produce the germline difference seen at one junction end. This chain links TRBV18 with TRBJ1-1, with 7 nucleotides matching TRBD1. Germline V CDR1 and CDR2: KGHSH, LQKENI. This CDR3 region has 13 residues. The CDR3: CTSSLDRDTEAFF. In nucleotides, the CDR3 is TGTACCAGCTCTCTCGACAGGGACACTGAAGCTTTCTTT.

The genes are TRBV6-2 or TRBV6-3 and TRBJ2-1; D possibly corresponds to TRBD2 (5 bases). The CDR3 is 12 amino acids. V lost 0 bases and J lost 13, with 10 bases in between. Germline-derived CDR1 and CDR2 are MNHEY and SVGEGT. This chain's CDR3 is CASSYSIGSQFF. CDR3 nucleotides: TGTGCCAGCAGTTACTCAATAGGGAGTCAGTTCTTC.

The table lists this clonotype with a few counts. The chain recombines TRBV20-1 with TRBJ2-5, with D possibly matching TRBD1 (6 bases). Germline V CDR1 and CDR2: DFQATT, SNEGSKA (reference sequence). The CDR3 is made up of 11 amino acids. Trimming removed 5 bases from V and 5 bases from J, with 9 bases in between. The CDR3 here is CSAEDRETQYF. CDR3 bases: TGCAGTGCTGAAGACAGGGAGACCCAGTACTTC.

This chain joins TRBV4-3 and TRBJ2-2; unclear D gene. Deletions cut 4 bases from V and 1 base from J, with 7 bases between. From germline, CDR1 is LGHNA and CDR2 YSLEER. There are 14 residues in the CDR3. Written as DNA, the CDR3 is TGCGCCAGCAGCCCAAACAAGAACACCGGGGAGCTGTTTTTT. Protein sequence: CASSPNKNTGELFF.

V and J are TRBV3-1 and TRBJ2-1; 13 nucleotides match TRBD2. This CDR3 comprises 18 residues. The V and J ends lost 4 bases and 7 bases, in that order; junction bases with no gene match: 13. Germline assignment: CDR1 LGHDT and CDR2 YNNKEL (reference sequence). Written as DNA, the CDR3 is TGTGCCAGCAGCCCCGGGACTAGCGGGGAAACAGGGTTAAATGAGCAGTTCTTC. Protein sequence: CASSPGTSGETGLNEQFF.

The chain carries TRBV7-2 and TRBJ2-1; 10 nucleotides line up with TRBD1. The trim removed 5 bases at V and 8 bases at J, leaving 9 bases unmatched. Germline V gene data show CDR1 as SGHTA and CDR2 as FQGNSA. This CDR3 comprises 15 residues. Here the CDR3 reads CASSQGTGEVYEQFF. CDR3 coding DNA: TGTGCCAGCAGCCAGGGGACAGGGGAGGTATATGAGCAGTTCTTC.

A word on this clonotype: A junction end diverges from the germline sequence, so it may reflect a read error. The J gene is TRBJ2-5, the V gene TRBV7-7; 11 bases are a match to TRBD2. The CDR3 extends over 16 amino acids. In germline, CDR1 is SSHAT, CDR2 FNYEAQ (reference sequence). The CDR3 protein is CASSLSSGGAWETQYF. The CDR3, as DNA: TGTGCTAGCAGCTTAAGTAGCGGGGGGGCCTGGGAGACCCAGTACTTC.

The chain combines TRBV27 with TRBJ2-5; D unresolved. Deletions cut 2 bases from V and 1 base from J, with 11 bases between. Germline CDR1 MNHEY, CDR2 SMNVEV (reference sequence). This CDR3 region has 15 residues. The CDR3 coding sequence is TGTGCCAGCAGTTTACAAGGGTTAGTCCAAGAGACCCAGTACTTC. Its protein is CASSLQGLVQETQYF.

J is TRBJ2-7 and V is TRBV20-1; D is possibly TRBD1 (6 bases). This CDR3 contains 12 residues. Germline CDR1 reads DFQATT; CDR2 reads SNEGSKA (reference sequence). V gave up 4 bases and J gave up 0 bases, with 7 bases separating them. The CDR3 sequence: CSATDSSYEQYF. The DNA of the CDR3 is TGCAGTGCTACGGACAGCTCCTACGAGCAGTACTTC.

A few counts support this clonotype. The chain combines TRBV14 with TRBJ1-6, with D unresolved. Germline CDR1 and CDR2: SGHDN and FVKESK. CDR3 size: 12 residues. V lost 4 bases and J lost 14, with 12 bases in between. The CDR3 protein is CASSPQGWALHF. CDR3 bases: TGTGCCAGCAGCCCTCAAGGGTGGGCCCTCCACTTT.

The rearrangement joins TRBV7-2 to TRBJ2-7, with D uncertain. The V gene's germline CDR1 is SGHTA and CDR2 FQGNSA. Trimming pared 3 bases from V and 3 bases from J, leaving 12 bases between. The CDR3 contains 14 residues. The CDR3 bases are TGTGCCAGCAGCTTCAGAATTTATTACTACGAGCAGTACTTC. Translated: CASSFRIYYYEQYF. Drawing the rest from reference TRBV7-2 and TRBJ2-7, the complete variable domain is GAGVSQSPSNKVTEKGKDVELRCDPISGHTALYWYRQSLGQGLEFLIYFQGNSAPDKSGLPSDRFSAERTGGSVSTLTIQRTQQEDSAVYLCASSFRIYYYEQYFGPGTRLTVT.

The DNA for the CDR3 is TGCGCCAGCAGCCAGATGACAGGGTCGTACTACAATGAGCAGTTCTTC. Amino acid sequence: CASSQMTGSYYNEQFF. The rearrangement joins TRBV4-1 to TRBJ2-1, with 7 bases identical to TRBD1. CDR3 length: 16 amino acids. In germline, CDR1 is MGHRA, CDR2 YSYEKL. V shed 3 bases and J 3 bases; nucleotides not matched to a gene: 8.

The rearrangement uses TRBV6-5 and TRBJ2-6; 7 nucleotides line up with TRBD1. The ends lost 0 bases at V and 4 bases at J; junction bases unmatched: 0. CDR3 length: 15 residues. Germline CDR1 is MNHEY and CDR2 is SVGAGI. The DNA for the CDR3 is TGTGCCAGCAGTTACTCGACAGGGGGGGCCAACGTCCTGACTTTC. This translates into CASSYSTGGANVLTF.